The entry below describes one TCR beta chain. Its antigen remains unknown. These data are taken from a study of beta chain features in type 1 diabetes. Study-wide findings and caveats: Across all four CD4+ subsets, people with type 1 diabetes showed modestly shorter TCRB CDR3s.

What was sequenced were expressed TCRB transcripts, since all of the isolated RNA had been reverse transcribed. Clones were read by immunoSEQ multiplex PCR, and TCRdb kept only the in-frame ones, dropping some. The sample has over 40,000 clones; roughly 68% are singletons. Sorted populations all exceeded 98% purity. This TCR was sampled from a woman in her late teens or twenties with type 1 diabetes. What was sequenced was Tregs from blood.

CDR3 DNA: TGTGCCAGTAGTGGCGCAGGGAATTCACCCCTCCACTTT. It encodes CASSGAGNSPLHF. J is TRBJ1-6 and V is TRBV19; a weak D match, TRBD1 (5 bases). Trimming shortened V by 5 bases and J by 7 bases, and 9 bases separated the two germline ends. Per germline, CDR1 LNHDA and CDR2 SQIVND (reference sequence). This CDR3 is 13 amino acids long.